This T cell receptor beta chain was found in a study of post-analysis software for immune sequencing data. Whole-study context: Clinical courses comprised relapsing-remitting, secondary progressive and progressive-relapsing multiple sclerosis.

The authors incorporated unique molecular identifiers into the TCR beta cDNA libraries. TCRdb independently ran MiXCR on the PCR reads; one entry per CDR3 protein. The table lists about 760,000 distinct CDR3 sequences, about 27% of them singletons. In the case of this clonotype: Its antigen remains unknown.

Whole-study results and caveats: Strong co-clustering by F measure was evident for samples that had been prepared in the same batch. Controls' normalized Chao1 diversity significantly exceeded that of multiple sclerosis patients. The study found TRBV5-6, TRBV5-1 and TRBV20-1 among five or six TRBV segments more frequent in patients than controls.

Trimming took 4 bases from V and 5 from J, leaving 15 bases between them. Germline V gives CDR1 SGHVS, CDR2 FNYEAQ. The CDR3 sequence is 15 residues long. The sequence was collected from a girl aged 10-17 years with multiple sclerosis. The chain is built from TRBV7-6 and TRBJ2-1, with D possibly called TRBD1 or TRBD2 (5 bases each). Sequenced input: blood. For the CDR3, the DNA is TGTGCCAGCAGCTCCGGGACGGCGACGAACAATGAGCAGTTCTTC. This codes for CASSSGTATNNEQFF.